This T cell receptor beta chain originates from a study of identifying expanded T cells in peripheral blood. Study-level results: Two-week clone count variance significantly increased as total template count grew. Differentially abundant clones: 1 to 1.5 between replicates, 15 to 17 at approximately 13 days, 19 at four.

TCRdb's table, derived via immunoSEQ multiplex PCR, lists solely in-frame clones and lacks some. The sample has around 76,000 clones, around 90% seen once. The CDR3 runs to 17 residues. J was trimmed by 4 bases and V by 8 bases; bases with no gene match: 16. Germline V CDR1 and CDR2: WNHNN, SYGVQD (reference sequence). Regarding this clone: Its matching antigen is unknown.

Healthy donors had no documented immune events, such as infections, while sampled. The TCR was taken from a person between 18 and 70 years old in good health. This chain uses TRBV10-1 with TRBJ2-1; 8 positions agree with TRBD1. Sequencing was performed on blood. In nucleotides, the CDR3 is TGCGCCAGCGCCGAGACAGGGGCCTCTATGGAGTACAATGAGCAGTTCTTC. Translated: CASAETGASMEYNEQFF.